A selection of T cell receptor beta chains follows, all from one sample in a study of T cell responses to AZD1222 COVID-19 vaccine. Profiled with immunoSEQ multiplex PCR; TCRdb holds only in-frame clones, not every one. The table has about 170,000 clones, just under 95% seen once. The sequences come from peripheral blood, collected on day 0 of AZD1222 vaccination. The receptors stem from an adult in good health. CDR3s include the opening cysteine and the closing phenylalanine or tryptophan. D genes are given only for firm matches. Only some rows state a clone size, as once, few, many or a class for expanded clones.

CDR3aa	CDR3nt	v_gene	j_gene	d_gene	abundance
CASSDRVGVTDTQYF	TGTGCCAGCAGCGATAGGGTTGGGGTCACAGATACGCAGTATTTT	TRBV9	TRBJ2-3	NA	NA
CASSGTGSPLGTEAFF	TGTGCCAGCAGTGGGACAGGGAGCCCTTTGGGCACTGAAGCTTTCTTT	TRBV6-2/TRBV6-3	TRBJ1-1	TRBD1	once
CASSLLYRNNSPLHF	TGTGCCAGCAGCTTACTTTACAGAAATAATTCACCCCTCCACTTT	TRBV7-2	TRBJ1-6	NA	NA
CATSRVHTGSQPQHF	TGTGCCACCAGCAGAGTCCACACGGGTTCTCAGCCCCAGCATTTT	TRBV15	TRBJ1-5	NA	once
CASSPLQELAGGYEQYF	TGTGCCAGCTCACCCCTGCAGGAATTAGCGGGGGGTTACGAGCAGTACTTC	TRBV18	TRBJ2-7	TRBD2	NA
CASRSGAYEQYF	TGCGCCAGCAGATCAGGCGCCTACGAGCAGTACTTC	TRBV5-1	TRBJ2-7	NA	NA
CASARDNGETQYF	TGTGCCAGCGCGCGGGACAACGGGGAGACCCAGTACTTC	TRBV2	TRBJ2-5	NA	few
CASSYHARGGTDTQYF	TGTGCCAGCAGTTACCACGCCCGGGGCGGAACAGATACGCAGTATTTT	TRBV6-2/TRBV6-3	TRBJ2-3	NA	NA
CASSRVSGANVLTF	TGTGCCAGCAGTAGAGTCTCTGGGGCCAACGTCCTGACTTTC	TRBV9	TRBJ2-6	NA	NA
CASSLVGQVGEQYF	TGTGCCAGCAGCTTAGTGGGACAGGTAGGCGAGCAGTACTTC	TRBV7-2	TRBJ2-7	TRBD1	NA
CASSGDRAEAFF	TGTGCCAGCAGCGGGGACAGGGCCGAAGCTTTCTTT	TRBV9	TRBJ1-1	TRBD1	NA
CASSIRLARSNTGELFF	TGTGCCAGTAGTATACGACTAGCCCGCTCGAACACCGGGGAGCTGTTTTTT	TRBV19	TRBJ2-2	TRBD2	NA
CASSRGLNEKLFF	TGTGCCAGTAGTAGGGGTCTTAATGAAAAACTGTTTTTT	TRBV19	TRBJ1-4	NA	NA
CASSLSSGGGTNTGELFF	TGTGCCAGCAGTTTATCTTCCGGCGGGGGGACGAACACCGGGGAGCTGTTTTTT	TRBV27	TRBJ2-2	TRBD2	NA
CAWSVPLGGTEAFF	TGTGCCTGGAGTGTGCCTCTGGGGGGCACTGAAGCTTTCTTT	TRBV30	TRBJ1-1	NA	few
CASSVGVGEGTDTQYF	TGTGCCAGCAGCGTAGGAGTTGGGGAGGGAACAGATACGCAGTATTTT	TRBV9	TRBJ2-3	TRBD2	NA
CASSQGTLSGNTIYF	TGTGCCAGCAGCCAAGGGACCCTCTCTGGAAACACCATATATTTT	TRBV7-2	TRBJ1-3	NA	NA
CASSEVRGRQRGELHF	TGTGCCAGCAGTGAAGTCCGCGGAAGACAGCGAGGGGAGCTCCACTTT	TRBV6-1	TRBJ1-6	NA	NA
CASRMWEGPNTGELFF	TGTGCCAGCAGGATGTGGGAGGGACCGAACACCGGGGAGCTGTTTTTT	TRBV7-2	TRBJ2-2	TRBD2	once
CASSAQGGSPLHF	TGCGCCAGCAGTGCTCAGGGCGGGTCACCCCTCCACTTT	TRBV10-1	TRBJ1-6	NA	NA
CASSLGHRDQGYGYTF	TGCGCCAGCAGCTTGGGGCACAGGGATCAGGGCTATGGCTACACCTTC	TRBV5-1	TRBJ1-2	NA	NA
CASTTLGMANEKLFF	TGTGCCAGCACTACCCTGGGTATGGCTAATGAAAAACTGTTTTTT	TRBV9	TRBJ1-4	NA	NA
CASSAGQAGEQYF	TGTGCCAGCAGCGCGGGACAGGCCGGCGAGCAGTACTTC	TRBV9	TRBJ2-7	TRBD1	NA
CASSEGQGGTDTQYF	TGTGCCAGCAGTGAAGGGCAGGGGGGTACAGATACGCAGTATTTT	TRBV2	TRBJ2-3	NA	NA
CASSSRTGFYEQYF	TGTGCCAGCAGCTCCAGGACAGGGTTCTACGAGCAGTACTTC	TRBV7-2	TRBJ2-7	TRBD1	NA
CASSRVSGANVLTF	TGTGCCAGCAGTCGGGTCTCTGGGGCCAACGTCCTGACTTTC	TRBV7-9	TRBJ2-6	NA	many
CASSLNRDTQYF	TGTGCCAGCAGCTTGAACCGGGATACGCAGTATTTT	TRBV11-2	TRBJ2-3	NA	NA
CASSPRTGRAFF	TGTGCCAGCAGCCCCCGGACAGGGCGAGCTTTCTTT	TRBV7-2	TRBJ1-1	TRBD1	NA
CASSLAGTNNEQFF	TGTGCCAGCAGTCTGGCAGGTACGAACAATGAGCAGTTCTTC	TRBV5-6	TRBJ2-1	NA	NA
CASSQDRDTRSSYNSPLHF	TGTGCCAGCAGCCAAGATAGGGACACCCGGAGCTCCTATAATTCACCCCTCCACTTT	TRBV14	TRBJ1-6	NA	NA
CASSQEAASAYEQYF	TGTGCCAGCAGCCAAGAGGCCGCGAGTGCCTACGAGCAGTACTTC	TRBV4-2	TRBJ2-7	NA	NA
CSVEVQERVYEQYF	TGCAGCGTTGAGGTTCAGGAACGGGTCTACGAGCAGTACTTC	TRBV29-1	TRBJ2-7	NA	NA
CASSLGLAGPYEQYF	TGTGCCAGCAGCTTAGGGCTAGCGGGGCCCTACGAGCAGTACTTC	TRBV7-8	TRBJ2-7	TRBD2	NA
CASSPPRAGGLNTEAFF	TGTGCCAGCTCACCACCGAGGGCAGGGGGATTGAACACTGAAGCTTTCTTT	TRBV18	TRBJ1-1	TRBD1	NA
CASSLGLGLGNTIYF	TGTGCCAGCAGCTTAGGTCTGGGGCTTGGAAACACCATATATTTT	TRBV7-9	TRBJ1-3	NA	NA
CASSLKRAWGGAGNQPQHF	TGTGCCAGCAGCCTCAAGAGGGCCTGGGGGGGGGCTGGCAATCAGCCCCAGCATTTT	TRBV3-1/TRBV3-2	TRBJ1-5	NA	NA
CASSVGRGGYTF	TGTGCCAGCAGCGTGGGCAGGGGCGGCTACACCTTC	TRBV9	TRBJ1-2	NA	NA
CASAHGGNTEAFF	TGTGCCAGCGCCCACGGGGGGAACACTGAAGCTTTCTTT	TRBV7-8	TRBJ1-1	NA	NA
CASSLTTSQETQYF	TGTGCCAGTAGTTTGACGACTAGCCAAGAGACCCAGTACTTC	TRBV19	TRBJ2-5	NA	NA
CASSLQPSGDTQYF	TGTGCCAGCTCTCTTCAGCCATCGGGGGATACGCAGTATTTT	TRBV18	TRBJ2-3	NA	NA
CASSLGQDRTDTQYF	TGTGCCAGCAGCTTGGGACAGGACCGCACAGATACGCAGTATTTT	TRBV5-6	TRBJ2-3	NA	NA
CASSRGPRETQYF	TGTGCCAGCAGCAGAGGACCTAGAGAGACCCAGTACTTC	TRBV5-5	TRBJ2-5	NA	NA
CASSVADSNQPQHF	TGTGCCAGCAGCGTAGCAGATAGCAATCAGCCCCAGCATTTT	TRBV9	TRBJ1-5	NA	few
CASSLENRLRNTEAFF	TGTGCCAGCAGCTTAGAAAACAGGCTCCGCAACACTGAAGCTTTCTTT	TRBV7-2	TRBJ1-1	NA	NA
CASSGPGTSGRNYNEQFF	TGTGCCAGCTCAGGCCCCGGGACTAGCGGGAGAAACTACAATGAGCAGTTCTTC	TRBV18	TRBJ2-1	TRBD2	NA
CASSFRHRTEAFF	TGTGCCAGCAGCTTTAGACACCGCACTGAAGCTTTCTTT	TRBV7-2	TRBJ1-1	NA	NA
CASSHSGGAMKNNEQFF	TGCGCCAGCAGCCACTCTGGGGGAGCAATGAAAAACAATGAGCAGTTCTTC	TRBV4-1	TRBJ2-1	NA	NA
CASSARETYEQYF	TGTGCCAGCAGTGCTCGGGAGACCTACGAGCAGTACTTC	TRBV5-5	TRBJ2-7	NA	NA
CATSSYLTGGQETQYF	TGTGCCACCAGCAGCTATCTGACCGGGGGGCAAGAGACCCAGTACTTC	TRBV15	TRBJ2-5	TRBD2	NA
CASSSLPHTEAFF	TGTGCCAGCAGCTCCCTCCCTCACACTGAAGCTTTCTTT	TRBV7-3	TRBJ1-1	NA	once
CASSYSGLGKLFF	TGTGCCAGCAGTTACTCGGGTCTTGGCAAACTGTTTTTT	TRBV6-5	TRBJ1-4	NA	NA
CASSPTDGRGTEAFF	TGTGCCAGCTCACCTACGGACGGACGGGGCACTGAAGCTTTCTTT	TRBV18	TRBJ1-1	NA	NA